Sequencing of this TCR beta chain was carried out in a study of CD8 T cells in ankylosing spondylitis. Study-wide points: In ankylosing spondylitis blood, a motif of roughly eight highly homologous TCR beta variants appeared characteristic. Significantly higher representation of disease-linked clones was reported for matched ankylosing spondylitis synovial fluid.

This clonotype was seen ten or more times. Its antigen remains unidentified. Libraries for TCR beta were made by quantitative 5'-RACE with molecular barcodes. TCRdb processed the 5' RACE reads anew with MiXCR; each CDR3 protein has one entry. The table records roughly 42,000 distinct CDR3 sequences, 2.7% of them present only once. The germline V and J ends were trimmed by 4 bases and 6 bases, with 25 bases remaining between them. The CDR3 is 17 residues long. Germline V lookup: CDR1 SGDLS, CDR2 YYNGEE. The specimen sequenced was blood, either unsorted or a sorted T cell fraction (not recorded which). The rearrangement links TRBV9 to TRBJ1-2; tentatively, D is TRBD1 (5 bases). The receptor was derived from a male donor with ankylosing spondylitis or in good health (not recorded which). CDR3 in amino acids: CASSSRMGAATRDGYTF. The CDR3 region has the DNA TGTGCCAGCAGCTCGCGGATGGGTGCGGCAACCAGGGATGGCTACACCTTC.